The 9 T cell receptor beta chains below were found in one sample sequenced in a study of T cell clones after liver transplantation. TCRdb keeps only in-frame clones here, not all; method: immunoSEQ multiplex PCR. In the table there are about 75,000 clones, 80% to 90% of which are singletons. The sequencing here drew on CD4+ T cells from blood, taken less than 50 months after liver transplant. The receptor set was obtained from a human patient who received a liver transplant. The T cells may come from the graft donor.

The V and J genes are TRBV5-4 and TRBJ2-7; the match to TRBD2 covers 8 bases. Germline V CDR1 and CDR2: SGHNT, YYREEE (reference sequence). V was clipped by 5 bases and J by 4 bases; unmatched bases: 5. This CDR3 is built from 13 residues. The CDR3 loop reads CASSSSGVYEQYF. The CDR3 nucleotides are TGTGCCAGCAGTAGTAGCGGGGTTTACGAGCAGTACTTC.

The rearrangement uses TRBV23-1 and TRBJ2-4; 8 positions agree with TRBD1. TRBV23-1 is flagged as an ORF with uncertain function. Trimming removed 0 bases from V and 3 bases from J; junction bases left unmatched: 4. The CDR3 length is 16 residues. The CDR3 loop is CASSQSTGVDKNIQYF. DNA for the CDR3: TGCGCCAGCAGTCAATCGACAGGGGTTGACAAAAACATTCAGTACTTC.

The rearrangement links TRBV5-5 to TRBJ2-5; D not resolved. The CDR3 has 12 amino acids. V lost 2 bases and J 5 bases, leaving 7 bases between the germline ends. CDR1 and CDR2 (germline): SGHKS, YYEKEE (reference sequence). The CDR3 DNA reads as TGTGCCAGCAGCTTAGGAAAGGAGACCCAGTACTTC. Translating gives CASSLGKETQYF.

The CDR3 DNA follows: TGTGCCAGCAGTCCCCCTGCGGCAGGCAATGGCTACACCTTC. It specifies CASSPPAAGNGYTF. The V and J genes are TRBV13 and TRBJ1-2; unclear D gene. This CDR3 region has 14 residues. Germline CDR1 PRHDT, CDR2 FYEKMQ (reference sequence). V was cut by 6 bases and J by 6 bases, with 17 bases left in between.

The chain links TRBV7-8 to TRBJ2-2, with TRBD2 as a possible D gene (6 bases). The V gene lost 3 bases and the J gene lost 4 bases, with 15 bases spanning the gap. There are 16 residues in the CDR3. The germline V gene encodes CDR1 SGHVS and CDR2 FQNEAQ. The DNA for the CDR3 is TGTGCCAGCAGCTTCCTCGGTTTAGCGGCCACCGGGGAGCTGTTTTTT. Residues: CASSFLGLAATGELFF.

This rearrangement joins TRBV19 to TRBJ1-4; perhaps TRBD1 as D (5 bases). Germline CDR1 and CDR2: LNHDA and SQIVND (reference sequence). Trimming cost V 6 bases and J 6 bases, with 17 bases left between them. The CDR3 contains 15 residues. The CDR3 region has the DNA TGTGCCAGTAGCAGACGGTTGTCGGGGGATGAAAAACTGTTTTTT. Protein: CASSRRLSGDEKLFF.

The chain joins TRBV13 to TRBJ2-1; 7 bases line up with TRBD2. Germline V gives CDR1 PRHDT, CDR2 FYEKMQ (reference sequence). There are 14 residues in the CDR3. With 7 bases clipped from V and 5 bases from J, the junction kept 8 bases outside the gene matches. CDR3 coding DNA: TGTGCCAGCACACTAGCGCCGGTCAACAATGAGCAGTTCTTC. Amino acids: CASTLAPVNNEQFF.

The CDR3 region is CASSLSISGSHEQFF. The CDR3 coding sequence is TGTGCCAGCAGCTTAAGTATTAGCGGGAGTCATGAGCAGTTCTTC. This rearrangement joins TRBV7-2 to TRBJ2-1; TRBD2 matches at 9 bases. The V gene end was trimmed by 2 bases and the J gene end by 8 bases; junction bases not matched to a gene: 7. CDR1 SGHTA and CDR2 FQGNSA come from the germline V gene. CDR3 length: 15 residues.

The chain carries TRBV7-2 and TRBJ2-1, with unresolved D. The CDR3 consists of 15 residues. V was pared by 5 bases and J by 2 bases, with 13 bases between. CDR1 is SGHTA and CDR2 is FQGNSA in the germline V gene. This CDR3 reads CASSAHNPPYNEQFF. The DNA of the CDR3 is TGTGCCAGCAGCGCGCATAATCCGCCCTACAATGAGCAGTTCTTC.